This TCR beta chain was identified during a study of T cell changes during pregnancy in multiple sclerosis. The V and J ends lost 3 bases and 5 bases respectively, with 17 bases between them. This CDR3 contains 15 residues. Germline values: CDR1 GTSNPN, CDR2 SVGIG (reference sequence). Generated by immunoSEQ multiplex PCR, the TCRdb table keeps only in-frame clones and is missing some. The data hold about 43,000 clones, with roughly 88% observed a single time. The source is a female donor with multiple sclerosis, enrolled in a pregnancy study. The chain has TRBV30 and TRBJ1-5; tentative D call: TRBD1 (5 bases). The sequenced sample consisted of PBMCs (not recorded whether the cells were cultured). This CDR3 is CAWRGPGRPHQPQHF. CDR3 bases: TGTGCCTGGAGGGGGCCAGGGAGGCCTCATCAGCCCCAGCATTTT.